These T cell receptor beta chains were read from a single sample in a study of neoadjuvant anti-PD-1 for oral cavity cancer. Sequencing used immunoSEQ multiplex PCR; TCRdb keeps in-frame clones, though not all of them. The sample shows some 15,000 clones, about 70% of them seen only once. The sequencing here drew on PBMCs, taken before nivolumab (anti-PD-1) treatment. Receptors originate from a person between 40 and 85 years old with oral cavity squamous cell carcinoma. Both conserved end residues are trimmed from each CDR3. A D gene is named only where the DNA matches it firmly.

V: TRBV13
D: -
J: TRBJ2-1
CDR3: ASSSSYSGNEQF

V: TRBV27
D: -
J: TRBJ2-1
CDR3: ASSLFRDNEQF

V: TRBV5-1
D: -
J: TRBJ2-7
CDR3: ASSFLAGSNYEQY

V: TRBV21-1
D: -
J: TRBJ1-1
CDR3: ASGRGVTEAF

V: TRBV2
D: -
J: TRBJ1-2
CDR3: ASTANYGYT

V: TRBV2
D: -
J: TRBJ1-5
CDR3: ASSVYTVANQPQH

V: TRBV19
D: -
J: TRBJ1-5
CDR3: ASPTWGHSNQPQH

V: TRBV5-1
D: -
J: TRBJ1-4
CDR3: ASSLQGGFSTNEKLF

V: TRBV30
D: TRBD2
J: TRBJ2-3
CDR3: AWRGLGSTDTQY

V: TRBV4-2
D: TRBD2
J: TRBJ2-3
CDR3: ASEPTSGRTRGTDTQY

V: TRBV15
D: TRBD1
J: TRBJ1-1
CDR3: ATQGAGGALTEAF

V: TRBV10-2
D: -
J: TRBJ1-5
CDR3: ASSEGYSNQPQH

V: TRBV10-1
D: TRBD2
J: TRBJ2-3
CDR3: ASSELASGVMNTQY

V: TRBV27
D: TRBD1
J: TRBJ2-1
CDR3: ASSPGTGPYNEQF

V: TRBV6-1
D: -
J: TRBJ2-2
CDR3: ASSFKEGTGELF

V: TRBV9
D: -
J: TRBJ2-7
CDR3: ASSVVSDSYEQY

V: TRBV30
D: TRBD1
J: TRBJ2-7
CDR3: AWTRTGPHEQY

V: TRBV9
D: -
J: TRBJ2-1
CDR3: ASSPGQYNEQF

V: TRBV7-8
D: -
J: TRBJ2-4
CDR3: ASSLDGAKNIQY

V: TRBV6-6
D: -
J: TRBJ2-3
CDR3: ASSLGTRPLDTQY

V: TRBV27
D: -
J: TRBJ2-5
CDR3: ASSLTSSFAETQY

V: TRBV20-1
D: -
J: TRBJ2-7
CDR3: SARQSYEQY

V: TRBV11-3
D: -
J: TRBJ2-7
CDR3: ASSAGYEQY

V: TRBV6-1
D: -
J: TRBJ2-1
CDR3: ASSEGMWAQF

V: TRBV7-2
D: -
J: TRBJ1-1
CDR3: ASSLGPTGLNTEAF

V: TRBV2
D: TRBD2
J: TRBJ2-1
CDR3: ASSGGSSYNEQF

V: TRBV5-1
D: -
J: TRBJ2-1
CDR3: ASRSEAHGEQF

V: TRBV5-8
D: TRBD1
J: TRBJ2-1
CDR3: ASSWGQGPSNEQF

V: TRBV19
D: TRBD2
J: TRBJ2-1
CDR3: ASSMKRGSSYNEQF

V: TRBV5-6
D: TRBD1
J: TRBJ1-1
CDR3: ASSPGTGGFMNTEAF

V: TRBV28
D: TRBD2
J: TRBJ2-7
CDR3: ASNLSGSPYEQY

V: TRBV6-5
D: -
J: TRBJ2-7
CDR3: ASRGTTYEQY

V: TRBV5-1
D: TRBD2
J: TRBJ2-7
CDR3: ASSLGTSGSSYEQY

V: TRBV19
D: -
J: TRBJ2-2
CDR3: ASSPLAGGYTGELF

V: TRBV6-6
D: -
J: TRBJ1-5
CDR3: AGGKTSNQPQH

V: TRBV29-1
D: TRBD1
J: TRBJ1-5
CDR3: SVGPGQNQPQH